The rows below give T cell receptor beta chains drawn from one sample of a study of cytomegalovirus exposure and HLA in healthy donors. The repertoire was sequenced with immunoSEQ multiplex PCR; TCRdb's copy has only in-frame clones and lacks some. Among over 80,000 clones listed, under 85% were seen once. Sequenced material: PBMCs. Receptors originate from a woman in her 70s in good health and CMV-seropositive. CDR3s include the opening cysteine and the closing phenylalanine or tryptophan. A D gene is named only where the DNA matches it firmly. Clone size is not always given. Where it is, it says once, few, many or a class for expanded clones.

v_call: TRBV5-4
j_call: TRBJ1-2
d_call: -
clone_size: -
cdr3_nt: TGTGCCAGCAGCTTGGACAGTTATGGCTACACCTTC
cdr3_aa: CASSLDSYGYTF

v_call: TRBV19
j_call: TRBJ1-6
d_call: -
clone_size: -
cdr3_nt: TGTGCCAGTAAGGAGAACGGAGAAAATTCACCCCTCCACTTT
cdr3_aa: CASKENGENSPLHF

v_call: TRBV11-2
j_call: TRBJ2-1
d_call: TRBD2
clone_size: -
cdr3_nt: TGTGCCAGCAGCACGCGACGGACTAGCGGGAGTTGGGGTGAGCAGTTCTTC
cdr3_aa: CASSTRRTSGSWGEQFF

v_call: TRBV14
j_call: TRBJ2-3
d_call: -
clone_size: -
cdr3_nt: TGTGCCAGCAGCCAAGATACAGGGATAAGGACAGATACGCAGTATTTT
cdr3_aa: CASSQDTGIRTDTQYF

v_call: TRBV14
j_call: TRBJ1-4
d_call: TRBD1
clone_size: -
cdr3_nt: TGTGCCAGCAGCCTTAGGGGGCGCTTGGAAAAACTGTTTTTT
cdr3_aa: CASSLRGRLEKLFF

v_call: TRBV9
j_call: TRBJ2-1
d_call: TRBD2
clone_size: -
cdr3_nt: TGTGCCAGCAGCGTTGCTAGCGGGAGGGCCGGGGACAATGAGCAGTTCTTC
cdr3_aa: CASSVASGRAGDNEQFF

v_call: TRBV9
j_call: TRBJ1-1
d_call: -
clone_size: -
cdr3_nt: TGTGCCAGCAGCGTCCACAGGGAACAAATTGACACTGAAGCTTTCTTT
cdr3_aa: CASSVHREQIDTEAFF

v_call: TRBV6-5
j_call: TRBJ2-5
d_call: -
clone_size: -
cdr3_nt: TGTGCCAGCAGTTACTCCCTGACAGGTACCATGACCCAGTACTTC
cdr3_aa: CASSYSLTGTMTQYF

v_call: TRBV2
j_call: TRBJ1-5
d_call: TRBD1
clone_size: -
cdr3_nt: TGTGCCAGCAGTGGGGACAGGGGCAGCAATCAGCCCCAGCATTTT
cdr3_aa: CASSGDRGSNQPQHF

v_call: TRBV10-2
j_call: TRBJ2-1
d_call: TRBD2
clone_size: -
cdr3_nt: TGCGCCAGCTACAGGACTAGCGGGAACAATGAGCAGTTCTTC
cdr3_aa: CASYRTSGNNEQFF

v_call: TRBV10-1
j_call: TRBJ1-1
d_call: -
clone_size: few
cdr3_nt: TGCGCCAGCAGTGAATCAAAAGCCACTGAAGCTTTCTTT
cdr3_aa: CASSESKATEAFF

v_call: TRBV15
j_call: TRBJ2-3
d_call: -
clone_size: few
cdr3_nt: TGTGCCACCAGCAGAGATAGAGGGTCAGATACGCAGTATTTT
cdr3_aa: CATSRDRGSDTQYF

v_call: TRBV10-3
j_call: TRBJ2-6
d_call: TRBD1
clone_size: -
cdr3_nt: TGTGCCATCAGTGGGGGGACAGGTAGAGTCTCTGGGGCCAACGTCCTGACTTTC
cdr3_aa: CAISGGTGRVSGANVLTF

v_call: TRBV10-3
j_call: TRBJ2-1
d_call: TRBD2
clone_size: -
cdr3_nt: TGTGCCATCAGGGTTAGCGGGAGTTTAGGCAATGAGCAGTTCTTC
cdr3_aa: CAIRVSGSLGNEQFF

v_call: TRBV28
j_call: TRBJ1-2
d_call: -
clone_size: -
cdr3_nt: TGTGCCAGCAGTTCCAAGGACTTTCAAAACTATGGCTACACCTTC
cdr3_aa: CASSSKDFQNYGYTF

v_call: TRBV4-3
j_call: TRBJ2-1
d_call: -
clone_size: -
cdr3_nt: TGCGCCAGCAGCCAAGAAGAGGTTAACAATGAGCAGTTCTTC
cdr3_aa: CASSQEEVNNEQFF

v_call: TRBV6-1
j_call: TRBJ1-2
d_call: TRBD1
clone_size: -
cdr3_nt: TGTGCCAGCAGTGCGGGACAGACTAGACGCTACACCTTC
cdr3_aa: CASSAGQTRRYTF

v_call: TRBV28
j_call: TRBJ1-2
d_call: TRBD1
clone_size: -
cdr3_nt: TGTGCCAGCAGACTGCCTCACGGGACAGGCATCTATGGCTACACCTTC
cdr3_aa: CASRLPHGTGIYGYTF

v_call: TRBV7-8
j_call: TRBJ1-3
d_call: -
clone_size: -
cdr3_nt: TGTGCCAGCAGCTTGGGCAAAAACACCATATATTTT
cdr3_aa: CASSLGKNTIYF

v_call: TRBV21-1
j_call: TRBJ2-5
d_call: -
clone_size: -
cdr3_nt: TGTGCCAGCAGCAAAGGGATTCGGGACAGGCCTGAAGAGACCCAGTACTTC
cdr3_aa: CASSKGIRDRPEETQYF

v_call: TRBV7-9
j_call: TRBJ2-1
d_call: -
clone_size: once
cdr3_nt: TGTGCCAGCAGCCCCCCTAAGGAGATCAAAGTGGGCAATGAGCAGTTCTTC
cdr3_aa: CASSPPKEIKVGNEQFF

v_call: TRBV6-5
j_call: TRBJ2-7
d_call: -
clone_size: -
cdr3_nt: TGTGCCAGCAGGTCGGTATCTAGCCCACCCGACGAGCAGTACTTC
cdr3_aa: CASRSVSSPPDEQYF

v_call: TRBV12-5
j_call: TRBJ1-1
d_call: TRBD1
clone_size: -
cdr3_nt: TGTGCTAGTGCCAAGGACAGGCTATTTAAAATGAACACTGAAGCTTTCTTT
cdr3_aa: CASAKDRLFKMNTEAFF

v_call: TRBV7-3
j_call: TRBJ1-6
d_call: -
clone_size: -
cdr3_nt: TGTGCCAGCAGCTTAACGTTGGGCCATTGGGATTCACCCCTCCACTTT
cdr3_aa: CASSLTLGHWDSPLHF

v_call: TRBV5-6
j_call: TRBJ1-4
d_call: -
clone_size: -
cdr3_nt: TGTGCCAGCAGCGGGCAGCGGCGGAGGAATGAAAAACTGTTTTTT
cdr3_aa: CASSGQRRRNEKLFF

v_call: TRBV5-6
j_call: TRBJ1-4
d_call: TRBD1
clone_size: -
cdr3_nt: TGTGCCAGCTCTCGTCAGGGGGCGAGAGAAAAACTGTTTTTT
cdr3_aa: CASSRQGAREKLFF

v_call: TRBV27
j_call: TRBJ2-7
d_call: -
clone_size: -
cdr3_nt: TGTGCCAGCGTACCGCAGGGAGGGGGCTCCTACGAGCAGTACTTC
cdr3_aa: CASVPQGGGSYEQYF

v_call: TRBV19
j_call: TRBJ2-2
d_call: TRBD2
clone_size: -
cdr3_nt: TGTGCCAGTAGTATTGGGCTAGCGGGAGGGACCGGGGAGCTGTTTTTT
cdr3_aa: CASSIGLAGGTGELFF

v_call: TRBV6-6
j_call: TRBJ2-1
d_call: TRBD2
clone_size: once
cdr3_nt: TGTGCCAGCAGTTACTTTGCGGGGGTCAATGAGCAGTTCTTC
cdr3_aa: CASSYFAGVNEQFF

v_call: TRBV6-6
j_call: TRBJ1-1
d_call: -
clone_size: few
cdr3_nt: TGTGCCAGCAGCCCACAGGGATACGAAGCTTTCTTT
cdr3_aa: CASSPQGYEAFF

v_call: TRBV10-3
j_call: TRBJ2-1
d_call: -
clone_size: few
cdr3_nt: TGTGCCATCAGTGAACCGGGTATTTCACCCGGGGAGCAGTTCTTC
cdr3_aa: CAISEPGISPGEQFF

v_call: TRBV5-6
j_call: TRBJ2-2
d_call: TRBD1
clone_size: -
cdr3_nt: TGTGCCAGCAGCTTGTCCGGGACAGACTTTTCGAACACCGGGGAGCTGTTTTTT
cdr3_aa: CASSLSGTDFSNTGELFF

v_call: TRBV11-2
j_call: TRBJ2-2
d_call: TRBD1
clone_size: -
cdr3_nt: TGTGCCAGCAGCCATCCATTGGACAGGGGCACCGGGGAGCTGTTTTTT
cdr3_aa: CASSHPLDRGTGELFF

v_call: TRBV2
j_call: TRBJ2-3
d_call: -
clone_size: -
cdr3_nt: TGTGCCAGCAGTGAACAGGGCTCAGATACGCAGTATTTT
cdr3_aa: CASSEQGSDTQYF

v_call: TRBV9
j_call: TRBJ2-3
d_call: -
clone_size: -
cdr3_nt: TGTGCCAGCAGCGGTGTGACTGGCGGAAGCACAGATACGCAGTATTTT
cdr3_aa: CASSGVTGGSTDTQYF

v_call: TRBV7-2
j_call: TRBJ2-3
d_call: TRBD2
clone_size: -
cdr3_nt: TGTGCCGGGTCAGCGGGAGTAAGCACAGATACGCAGTATTTT
cdr3_aa: CAGSAGVSTDTQYF

v_call: TRBV11-3
j_call: TRBJ2-1
d_call: TRBD2
clone_size: -
cdr3_nt: TGTGCCAGCAGCTCGGGTGCGGGGGGGCCGTACAATGAGCAGTTCTTC
cdr3_aa: CASSSGAGGPYNEQFF

v_call: TRBV10-2
j_call: TRBJ1-6
d_call: -
clone_size: once
cdr3_nt: TGCGCCAGCAGTGAGTCAGGGGAGGATAATTCACCCCTCCACTTT
cdr3_aa: CASSESGEDNSPLHF

v_call: TRBV5-6
j_call: TRBJ1-4
d_call: TRBD1
clone_size: -
cdr3_nt: TGTGCCAGCAGCTTGGGCAGGGGGTCGATATACTTTTTT
cdr3_aa: CASSLGRGSIYFF

v_call: TRBV27
j_call: TRBJ1-5
d_call: -
clone_size: few
cdr3_nt: TGTGCCAGCAGCCCAGGGTTGAGCAATCAGCCCCAGCATTTT
cdr3_aa: CASSPGLSNQPQHF

v_call: TRBV2
j_call: TRBJ2-3
d_call: TRBD2
clone_size: -
cdr3_nt: TGTGCCAGCAGCCTTATCGGGGGGGCGGGTACAGATACGCAGTATTTT
cdr3_aa: CASSLIGGAGTDTQYF

v_call: TRBV29-1
j_call: TRBJ2-7
d_call: TRBD1
clone_size: -
cdr3_nt: TGCAGCGCAATGACAGGGCCCTACGAGCAGTACTTC
cdr3_aa: CSAMTGPYEQYF

v_call: TRBV5-1
j_call: TRBJ2-1
d_call: -
clone_size: -
cdr3_nt: TGCGCCAGCAGCTTGTACTACAATGAGCAGTTCTTC
cdr3_aa: CASSLYYNEQFF

v_call: TRBV5-8
j_call: TRBJ2-7
d_call: -
clone_size: -
cdr3_nt: TGTGCCAGCAGCCAGGGAAACTGGGGCTACGAGCAGTACTTC
cdr3_aa: CASSQGNWGYEQYF

v_call: TRBV6-6
j_call: TRBJ2-1
d_call: TRBD1
clone_size: few
cdr3_nt: TGTGCCAGCAGTTACGACAGGGCGGGCTCCTACAATGAGCAGTTCTTC
cdr3_aa: CASSYDRAGSYNEQFF

v_call: TRBV7-3
j_call: TRBJ2-7
d_call: TRBD1
clone_size: -
cdr3_nt: TGTGCCAGCAGCCCTAGGGACAGGCCTTGGGAGCAGTACTTC
cdr3_aa: CASSPRDRPWEQYF

v_call: TRBV2
j_call: TRBJ2-3
d_call: -
clone_size: few
cdr3_nt: TGTGCCAGCATAAGGGGGGGAGGGCCCGGCACAGATACGCAGTATTTT
cdr3_aa: CASIRGGGPGTDTQYF

v_call: TRBV10-1
j_call: TRBJ1-4
d_call: -
clone_size: -
cdr3_nt: TGCGCCAGCAGTGAGCAAAGCGAAGGAGAAAAACTGTTTTTT
cdr3_aa: CASSEQSEGEKLFF

v_call: TRBV7-2
j_call: TRBJ1-2
d_call: -
clone_size: -
cdr3_nt: TGTGCCAGCAGCACCCCGGGACACTTCTGGGGCTACACCTTC
cdr3_aa: CASSTPGHFWGYTF

v_call: TRBV2
j_call: TRBJ2-7
d_call: -
clone_size: -
cdr3_nt: TGTGCCAGCAGTGACCCCCTTCGCGGGCAGTACTTC
cdr3_aa: CASSDPLRGQYF

v_call: TRBV29-1
j_call: TRBJ1-5
d_call: -
clone_size: -
cdr3_nt: TGCAGCACCTCGGACCCGGCAGGGGTTGGGGGCAATCAGCCCCAGCATTTT
cdr3_aa: CSTSDPAGVGGNQPQHF

v_call: TRBV18
j_call: TRBJ1-3
d_call: TRBD1
clone_size: few
cdr3_nt: TGTGCCAGCTCACCAAACCAGGGGGCAGACACCATATATTTT
cdr3_aa: CASSPNQGADTIYF